This T cell receptor beta chain originates from a study of shared clonotypes between healthy human individuals. Study-wide findings and caveats: Naive subsets usually exceeded memory subsets in estimated richness. Unshared clonotypes carried lower generation probabilities than those common to all four donors.

Evenly divided among several immunoSEQ plates was the genomic DNA of each subset. Assay used: immunoSEQ multiplex PCR; TCRdb lists only in-frame clones, some missing. Of roughly 2.2 million clones in the sample, around 90% were seen once. The sample holds one count of this clone. Its target is unknown. The specimen sequenced was naive CD4+ T cells from PBMCs. Subset denoted: CD45RA+ positively selected. The clonotype originates from a man aged 18 to 30 in good health. Some clones in this sample may be carry-over from other donors' samples.

CDR3: CASSEMGTGSHEQYF. The CDR3 coding sequence is TGTGCCAGCAGTGAAATGGGGACAGGGAGCCACGAGCAGTACTTC. This sequence joins TRBV2 and TRBJ2-7; TRBD1 matches 9 bases. The CDR3 extends over 15 amino acids. The germline V gene encodes CDR1 SNHLY and CDR2 FYNNEI. With 2 bases clipped from V and 5 bases from J, the junction kept 7 bases outside the gene matches.